Below, 24 T cell receptor beta chains from the same sample are listed, as sequenced in a study of type 1 regulatory T cells (dated by TCRdb to the early 2020s). The sequencing machine was an Illumina MiSeq. TCRdb took the public reads, trimmed them with fastp at Q25, ran MiXCR for clone calling and kept in-frame beta chains. Each CDR3 protein gets just one entry, which takes the most common genes and DNA from the rows behind it. The sample table shows 88,000 or so distinct CDR3 sequences, and around a third are seen once. The top ten constitute roughly 2.4% of the sample. Sequencing was done on a sample of CD4+ T cells, either the whole sample or a sorted fraction (not recorded which). These receptor sequences come from a human donor in good health.

The CDR3 DNA sequence: TGCGCCAGCAGCCAAGTTAGGGTGGCACAGCAGGATCAGCCCCAGCATTTT. It yields the protein CASSQVRVAQQDQPQHF. The chain links TRBV4-1 to TRBJ1-5; D uncertain. CDR1 and CDR2 from the germline V gene are MGHRA and YSYEKL. The ends were cut back, 1 base at V and 5 bases at J, with 18 bases in the middle. This CDR3 contains 17 residues.

This clonotype was seen more than once but under ten times. This rearrangement joins TRBV6-4 to TRBJ2-3, with D tentatively TRBD1 (7 bases). Germline CDR1 and CDR2: MRHNA and SNTAGT. The CDR3 totals 14 residues. Trimming stripped 10 bases from V and 4 bases from J, with 18 bases between. CDR3 in DNA: TGTGCCACCGCTTTAGGCAGGGGGGCAGATACGCAGTATTTT. Its protein is CATALGRGADTQYF.

V usage is TRBV6-1 and J usage is TRBJ2-1, with 9 bases fitting TRBD2. Germline V gene data show CDR1 as MNHNS and CDR2 as SASEGT. The CDR3 spans 19 residues. J lost 2 bases, V lost 1 base, and 12 bases had no gene match. CDR3 in amino acids: CASSEGGSSGEWAYNEQFF. CDR3 in DNA: TGTGCCAGCAGTGAAGGAGGGTCTAGCGGGGAGTGGGCCTACAATGAGCAGTTCTTC.

V gene TRBV29-1 combines with J gene TRBJ2-3; 7 nucleotides align to TRBD1. CDR1 is SQVTM, CDR2 ANQGSEA, per germline. This CDR3 spans 12 amino acids. V lost 5 bases to trimming and J lost 4 bases; unmatched junction nucleotides: 3. The CDR3 protein is CSVHQGADTQYF. CDR3 DNA: TGCAGCGTTCATCAGGGGGCAGATACGCAGTATTTT.

The J gene is TRBJ2-7, the V gene TRBV10-3; possible D gene TRBD1, 5 bases. The CDR3 spans 15 residues. Trimming cost V 5 bases and J 7 bases, with 21 bases left between them. Germline-derived CDR1 and CDR2 are ENHRY and SYGVKD. CDR3 nucleotides: TGTGCCATCAGTATATCACAGGAGCTGTCTGGAGAGCAGTACTTC. Its protein is CAISISQELSGEQYF.

This clonotype has a handful of counts. The V call is TRBV19, the J call TRBJ2-1, with D unclear. This CDR3 comprises 13 residues. From germline, CDR1 is LNHDA and CDR2 SQIVND (reference sequence). The V gene lost 1 base and the J gene lost 9 bases, with 10 bases spanning the gap. CDR3 region: CASSIGRVGEQFF. CDR3 nucleotides: TGTGCCAGTAGTATAGGTAGGGTTGGTGAGCAGTTCTTC.

The V gene is TRBV28, the J gene TRBJ2-2; TRBD1 aligns across 10 bases. The CDR3 totals 14 residues. Germline trimming cut 6 bases from V and 9 bases from J; bases unmatched to any gene: 7. Germline loops: CDR1 MDHEN, CDR2 SYDVKM. CDR3 residues: CASSQTGGFRELFF. The CDR3 DNA reads as TGTGCCAGCAGCCAGACAGGGGGCTTCCGGGAGCTGTTTTTT.

As for this clonotype: Since no conserved phenylalanine or tryptophan closes the CDR3, a read error is the likely cause. The rearrangement uses TRBV5-1 and TRBJ2-3; possible D gene TRBD2, 5 bases. V was shortened by 4 bases and J by 2 bases, with 11 bases between the two germline ends. Germline CDR1 reads SGHRS; CDR2 reads YFSETQ. This CDR3 is 14 amino acids long. CDR3 bases: TGCGCCAGCAGCCTGGACGGGAACACAGATACGCAGTATTCT. Encoded protein: CASSLDGNTDTQYS.

This clonotype was observed a handful of times. The chain combines TRBV29-1 with TRBJ2-7; 8 bases align to TRBD1. Germline V lookup: CDR1 SQVTM, CDR2 ANQGSEA. The CDR3 runs 12 residues. V shed 7 bases and J 6 bases; nucleotides not matched to a gene: 8. The CDR3 nucleotides read TGCAGCGCTCGGACAGGGATAGGCGAGCAGTACTTC. It yields the protein CSARTGIGEQYF.

The V call is TRBV9, the J call TRBJ1-1; D gene ambiguous. V lost 3 bases and J 3 bases, leaving 12 bases between the germline ends. The length of the CDR3 is 14 residues. Germline CDR1 and CDR2: SGDLS and YYNGEE. In DNA form, the CDR3 reads TGTGCCAGCAGCGCTGGGAATGTGGACACTGAAGCTTTCTTT. Translating gives CASSAGNVDTEAFF. Variable domain in full (rest from reference TRBV9 and TRBJ1-1): DSGVTQTPKHLITATGQRVTLRCSPRSGDLSVYWYQQSLDQGLQFLIQYYNGEERAKGNILERFSAQQFPDLHSELNLSSLELGDSALYFCASSAGNVDTEAFFGQGTRLTVV.

The chain employs TRBV20-1 and TRBJ2-3, with 7 bases aligning to TRBD2. Trimming at V came to 1 base and at J to 4 bases, leaving 8 bases not matched to a gene. Germline loops: CDR1 DFQATT, CDR2 SNEGSKA (reference sequence). The CDR3 totals 15 residues. CDR3 coding DNA: TGCAGTGCTAGAGTGGCGGGAGAGGGCCCAGATACGCAGTATTTT. Translating gives CSARVAGEGPDTQYF.

The genes are TRBV7-9 and TRBJ2-5; D not certain. Germline values: CDR1 SEHNR, CDR2 FQNEAQ (reference sequence). The CDR3 extends over 14 amino acids. Trimming left V 3 bases short and J 5 bases short, with 13 bases between. This CDR3 is CASSLAGPPETQYF. CDR3 in DNA: TGTGCCAGCAGCTTGGCAGGTCCCCCGGAGACCCAGTACTTC.

This clonotype was picked up a small number of times. The chain employs TRBV7-9 and TRBJ2-3; 12 bases line up with TRBD2. The CDR3 consists of 16 residues. Trimming removed 7 bases from V and 5 bases from J; junction bases left unmatched: 10. Germline CDR1 reads SEHNR; CDR2 reads FQNEAQ (reference sequence). The CDR3 coding sequence is TGTGCCAGCACCGCTGAGCCGGGACTAGCGGGAGATACGCAGTATTTT. Translation: CASTAEPGLAGDTQYF.

In its sample, this clonotype was seen a few times. The chain uses TRBV29-1 and TRBJ1-4, with D unclear. The CDR3 runs 13 residues. Germline lookup yields CDR1 SQVTM and CDR2 ANQGSEA. The germline V and J ends were trimmed by 7 bases and 4 bases, with 13 bases remaining between them. The chain's CDR3 is CSAGRTDNEKLFF. CDR3 in DNA: TGCAGCGCCGGAAGGACTGATAATGAAAAACTGTTTTTT.

This clonotype was seen only a few times. This chain uses TRBV7-9 with TRBJ2-1; 8 nucleotides agree with TRBD1. CDR1 and CDR2 from the germline V gene are SEHNR and FQNEAQ (reference sequence). The junction had 13 bases not matched to a gene; V was cut back by 5 bases and J by 7 bases. The CDR3 loop spans 16 amino acids. The CDR3 is CASSLIAGTGSNEQFF. The CDR3 nucleotides are TGTGCCAGCAGCCTGATAGCCGGGACAGGTTCAAATGAGCAGTTCTTC.

With regard to this clonotype: Sequence at one end of the junction differs from germline and may be a read error. The chain combines TRBV12-3 or TRBV12-4 with TRBJ2-3; TRBD2 agrees at 11 bases. This CDR3 has 18 amino acids. The CDR3 region is CASSSVPGLAEGRDMQYF. The CDR3 DNA sequence: TGTGCCAGCAGTTCCGTCCCGGGACTAGCGGAGGGGAGAGATATGCAGTATTTT.

V and J are TRBV5-1 and TRBJ2-3; D ambiguous. Trimming stripped 3 bases from V and 5 bases from J, with 7 bases between. This CDR3 spans 12 amino acids. CDR1 and CDR2 (germline): SGHRS, YFSETQ. CDR3: CASSSPGDTQYF. As DNA, the CDR3 is TGCGCCAGCAGCTCGCCGGGAGATACGCAGTATTTT.

This clonotype was picked up a small number of times. CDR3 sequence (DNA): TGTGCCAGCAGCTCAGAAGGCCGGGCTGCCTACAATGAGCAGTTCTTC. As protein: CASSSEGRAAYNEQFF. V is TRBV7-2 and J is TRBJ2-1, with D unclear. With 4 bases removed from V and 2 bases from J, the gap between germline ends came to 15 bases. The CDR3 runs 16 residues. Germline V gene lookup returns CDR1 SGHTA and CDR2 FQGNSA.

The rearrangement joins TRBV28 to TRBJ2-1, with 7 bases that match TRBD2. The CDR3 has 18 residues. J lost 2 bases, V lost 5 bases, and 15 bases had no gene match. Germline assignment: CDR1 MDHEN and CDR2 SYDVKM. CDR3: CASSISSPTGGTYNEQFF. The DNA for the CDR3 is TGTGCCAGCAGTATATCTTCCCCCACGGGAGGTACCTACAATGAGCAGTTCTTC.

The J gene is TRBJ2-7, the V gene TRBV10-3; TRBD2 might be the D (6 bases). Trimming took off 5 bases at V and 5 bases at J, with 19 bases between the two ends. The CDR3 covers 15 residues. Germline V gene lookup returns CDR1 ENHRY and CDR2 SYGVKD. The CDR3 nucleotides are TGTGCCATCAGTCCCGGGGACGGGGACTCGGACGAGCAGTACTTC. Protein sequence: CAISPGDGDSDEQYF.

The chain uses TRBV20-1 and TRBJ2-7; a weak D match, TRBD1 (6 bases). The CDR3 has 12 amino acids. V lost 5 bases, J lost 2 bases, and 10 bases lay in between. Germline CDR1 reads DFQATT; CDR2 reads SNEGSKA (reference sequence). CDR3 DNA sequence: TGCAGTGCTTACAGGGAACCCTACGAGCAGTACTTC. Its protein product is CSAYREPYEQYF.

Details on this clonotype: The final CDR3 position lacks the conserved phenylalanine or tryptophan, pointing to a likely read error. The V call is TRBV15, the J call TRBJ2-6; maybe TRBD2 (6 bases). V was clipped by 0 bases and J by 6 bases, with 12 bases between them. Per the germline V gene, CDR1 is LNHNV and CDR2 is YYDKDF (reference sequence). This CDR3 is 16 amino acids long. Here the CDR3 reads CATSRDAGREANVLTL. CDR3 DNA: TGTGCCACCAGCAGAGATGCGGGGCGGGAGGCCAACGTCCTGACTCTC.

This sequence joins TRBV11-2 and TRBJ2-7; D is ambiguous. Germline CDR1 SGHAT, CDR2 FQNNGV. This CDR3 is 11 amino acids long. V gave up 5 bases and J gave up 6 bases, with 8 bases separating them. Written as DNA, the CDR3 is TGTGCCAGCAGCCGTCTACGCGAGCAGTACTTC. Amino acids: CASSRLREQYF.

This chain uses TRBV6-1 with TRBJ2-1; TRBD1 agrees at 9 bases. CDR3 length: 15 amino acids. Germline V gene sequence: CDR1 MNHNS, CDR2 SASEGT. V shed 4 bases, J shed 3 bases, and the junction held 4 bases outside the gene matches. Here the CDR3 reads CASSAGQGLYNEQFF. The CDR3 DNA reads as TGTGCCAGCAGTGCCGGACAGGGGCTCTACAATGAGCAGTTCTTC.